The rows below give T cell receptor beta chains drawn from one sample of a study of shared clonotypes between healthy human individuals. Repertoires were generated with immunoSEQ multiplex PCR, while TCRdb's copy carries only in-frame clones and drops some. The sample lists 450,000 to 500,000 clones, about 82% occurring once. The material sequenced was PBMCs. The source of these receptors is a woman aged 40 to 50 in good health. Some clones in this sample may be carry-over from other donors' samples. CDR3s include the opening cysteine and the closing phenylalanine or tryptophan. A D gene is named only where the DNA matches it firmly.

>TRBJ1-2|-|TRBV28
CASSTDGSAYGYTF
>-|TRBD1|TRBV27
CASTSGTGYAEQYF
>TRBJ2-5|TRBD2|TRBV10-3
CAISQTSGRETQYF
>TRBJ1-1|TRBD1|TRBV25-1
CASSDWTGRTEAFF
>TRBJ1-1|-|TRBV6-5
CASISLSRGYTEAFF
>TRBJ2-6|-|TRBV5-1
CASSLAWRGLPSGANVLTF
>TRBJ2-7|TRBD2|TRBV10-3
CAIGETSGLRSYEQYF
>TRBJ1-5|-|TRBV7-9
CASSLDGGQPQHF
>TRBJ2-1|-|TRBV4-3
CASSQSLGAGYYNEQFF
>TRBJ1-2|-|TRBV7-2
CASSLNSRVGYTF
>TRBJ1-2|-|TRBV6-1
CASSWSGTAEYGYTF
>TRBJ2-1|-|TRBV6-4
CASSDGERERAPNNEQFF
>TRBJ2-1|-|TRBV5-8
CASTHTDYYSYNEQFF
>TRBJ2-3|-|TRBV16
CASSPPRTDTQYF
>TRBJ1-2|-|TRBV14
CASSQYGTHGYTF
>TRBJ1-1|-|TRBV28
CASSFGADANTEAFF
>TRBJ1-1|-|TRBV30
CAWSLGDGSTEAFF
>TRBJ2-1|TRBD2|TRBV6-4
CASSETSGTYNEQFF
>TRBJ1-5|-|TRBV19
CASSWAGLGQPQHF
>TRBJ1-5|-|TRBV19
CASSIQRQNLYSNQPQHF
>-|TRBD2|TRBV5-1
CASSTSGSRSYEQYF
>TRBJ2-7|-|TRBV18
CASSPRTGWNYEQYF
>TRBJ2-5|TRBD1|TRBV30
CAWSPMDRMYF
>TRBJ2-1|TRBD2|TRBV2
CARSISGRSSYNEQFF
>-|-|TRBV28
CASSLQGYEQYF
>TRBJ2-7|-|TRBV7-3
CASSRGSDRPYEQYF
>TRBJ1-6|-|TRBV7-6
CASSLRMDNSPLHF
>TRBJ2-6|-|TRBV7-2
CASSLQGRASGANVLTF
>TRBJ1-1|-|TRBV5-1
CASSPARMNTEAFF
>TRBJ1-4|TRBD1|TRBV4-1
CASSQVTRQGFLSTNEKLFF
>TRBJ1-2|-|TRBV10-3
CAISDDRTYGYTF
>TRBJ2-7|TRBD2|TRBV5-1
CASSPGGTRGYEQYF
>TRBJ2-7|TRBD2|TRBV15
CATSRGLAMDYEQYF
>TRBJ1-2|TRBD1|TRBV19
CASSTPQLQGASHGYTF
>TRBJ1-2|-|TRBV28
CASGIVGYTF
>TRBJ1-1|-|TRBV27
CASSYGRSTEAFF
>TRBJ1-1|-|TRBV6-1
CASSGRGNTEAFF
>TRBJ2-1|TRBD1|TRBV28
CATQGNEQFF
>TRBJ2-5|TRBD2|TRBV2
CASKRGGQETQYF
>TRBJ2-7|-|TRBV6-1
CASSEHPISYEQYF
>-|TRBD2|TRBV18
CASSSAGGREQYF
>TRBJ1-2|-|TRBV5-4
CASKLPGKTYGYTF
>TRBJ1-2|-|TRBV28
CASSLWTGTFGGYTF
>TRBJ2-3|TRBD2|TRBV4-3
CASSQDHSGSRTDTQYF
>TRBJ2-1|TRBD2|TRBV29-1
CSVEAGGRINEQFF
>TRBJ2-3|-|TRBV18
CASSSETRNTDTQYF
>TRBJ2-7|TRBD2|TRBV28
CASTPAGGLRLYEQYF
>TRBJ2-3|TRBD2|TRBV7-9
CASSLGMASGARYF
>TRBJ2-7|TRBD1|TRBV4-3
CASSRRGTGPNEQYF
>TRBJ2-7|TRBD2|TRBV6-1
CASSSGLAGAYEQYF